One sample yielded the 11 T cell receptor beta chains listed below, sequenced in a study of T cell responses to AZD1222 COVID-19 vaccine (dated by TCRdb to about 2021). The library was produced with the immunoSEQ multiplex PCR assay. What TCRdb holds here is the immuneACCESS table cut down to in-frame rearrangements. Part of the clones is not present; checked against another copy, under half of the missing clones reflect an unresolved V gene, and the others are unexplained. Recorded for this sample are about 270,000 clones; almost 95% of them occurred a single time. The ten largest clones take up roughly 0.5% of the sample. The time point label, as the study defines it: about 28 days (+/-7) after the second vaccine dose. Specimen: peripheral blood, collected 28 days after the second AZD1222 dose. These receptors were collected from an adult who received the AZD1222 COVID-19 vaccine.

V is TRBV28 and J is TRBJ1-6; 7 nucleotides align to TRBD1. CDR1 is MDHEN and CDR2 is SYDVKM in the germline V gene. J gave up 7 bases and V 7 bases, and 7 bases lay outside the gene matches. The CDR3 extends over 14 amino acids. CDR3 sequence reads: CASNGDSLNSPLHF. In DNA, the CDR3 is TGTGCCAGCAACGGGGACAGTCTAAATTCACCCCTCCACTTT.

A single count supports this clone. The J gene is TRBJ2-1, the V gene TRBV19, with a weak D call TRBD2 (6 bases). V was cut by 11 bases and J by 5 bases, with 16 bases left in between. CDR1 and CDR2 (germline): LNHDA, SQIVND (reference sequence). The CDR3 is 13 residues long. CDR3 residues: CACARGRNNEQFF. The CDR3 DNA reads TGTGCCTGTGCGCGGGGCAGAAACAATGAGCAGTTCTTC.

V and J are TRBV29-1 and TRBJ1-2; unclear D gene. Trimming pared 2 bases from V and 2 bases from J, leaving 9 bases between. CDR1 and CDR2 (germline): SQVTM, ANQGSEA. This CDR3 comprises 13 residues. The CDR3: CSVENRPNYGYTF. CDR3 sequence (DNA): TGCAGCGTTGAAAACCGCCCCAACTATGGCTACACCTTC.

The J gene is TRBJ2-1, the V gene TRBV9, with 8 bases aligning to TRBD2. CDR1 and CDR2 from the germline V gene are SGDLS and YYNGEE. The trim removed 3 bases at V and 7 bases at J, leaving 12 bases unmatched. The CDR3 has 16 amino acids. CDR3 in amino acids: CASSGATGTRGNEQFF. CDR3 in DNA: TGTGCCAGCAGCGGGGCTACCGGGACTAGGGGAAATGAGCAGTTCTTC.

J is TRBJ1-2 and V is TRBV10-2; no firm D call. This CDR3 has 12 amino acids. CDR1 and CDR2 from the germline V gene are WSHSY and SAAADI. V was trimmed by 3 bases and J by 2 bases, leaving 4 bases between them. CDR3 nucleotides: TGCGCCAGCAGTGAAACCAACTATGGCTACACCTTC. The encoded protein is CASSETNYGYTF.

The gene calls are TRBV19 and TRBJ1-2; D gene unclear. This CDR3 spans 15 amino acids. The ends were cut back, 3 bases at V and 0 bases at J, with 11 bases in the middle. Germline CDR1 reads LNHDA; CDR2 reads SQIVND (reference sequence). The CDR3 reads CASSIQEGSNYGYTF. In nucleotides, the CDR3 is TGTGCCAGTAGTATTCAGGAGGGATCTAACTATGGCTACACCTTC.

This clone has just one count. The J gene is TRBJ1-1, the V gene TRBV5-1; no clear D. Per the germline V gene, CDR1 is SGHRS and CDR2 is YFSETQ. V shed 3 bases and J shed 1 base, with 10 bases lying between them. This CDR3 region has 14 residues. The CDR3 DNA sequence: TGCGCCAGCAGCTGGGGTAGCGGGAACACTGAAGCTTTCTTT. Protein product: CASSWGSGNTEAFF.

The chain uses TRBV2 and TRBJ2-3; D ambiguous. The CDR3 is 11 residues long. Germline values: CDR1 SNHLY, CDR2 FYNNEI. V was clipped by 3 bases and J by 6 bases, with 4 bases between them. In nucleotides, the CDR3 is TGTGCCAGCAGTGATGCCGATACGCAGTATTTT. This sequence encodes CASSDADTQYF.

In nucleotides, the CDR3 is TGTGCCAGCAGTTTTAGAAGGACAGGGGATGGCTACACCTTC. Protein: CASSFRRTGDGYTF. The chain employs TRBV27 and TRBJ1-2, with 9 bases fitting TRBD1. This CDR3 comprises 14 residues. The V gene's germline CDR1 is MNHEY and CDR2 SMNVEV (reference sequence). J was trimmed by 6 bases and V by 3 bases; bases with no gene match: 5.

Here the CDR3 DNA reads TGTGCCAGCAGCTTAAATCTAGCGGGTCTAGGTACGCAGTATTTT. This gives the protein CASSLNLAGLGTQYF. The chain carries TRBV7-2 and TRBJ2-3; 8 bases line up with TRBD2. CDR3 length: 15 residues. From germline, CDR1 is SGHTA and CDR2 FQGNSA. J was trimmed by 8 bases and V by 2 bases; bases with no gene match: 9.

This chain uses TRBV7-2 with TRBJ2-4; 7 bases agree with TRBD2. V shed 1 base and J 5 bases; nucleotides not matched to a gene: 2. The CDR3 sequence is 14 residues long. Per the germline V gene, CDR1 is SGHTA and CDR2 is FQGNSA. The CDR3 reads CASSLGLAENIQYF. The CDR3 coding sequence is TGTGCCAGCAGCTTAGGACTAGCTGAAAACATTCAGTACTTC.